The clone carrying this TCR beta chain has more than one count but fewer than ten. Its antigen is unknown. These data come from a study of regulatory T cells in long-lasting Graves disease. Building the TCR beta libraries relied on iRepertoire HTBI primers, and CDR3 regions underwent Arm-PCR. TCRdb processed the multiplex PCR reads anew with MiXCR; each CDR3 protein has one entry. The data show about 500,000 distinct CDR3 sequences, 12% seen once. Whole-study results and caveats: Among samples with persistent disease, TRBV28, TRBJ1-2 and TRBJ2-5 were favored.

Trimming took 0 bases from V and 5 from J, leaving 16 bases between them. Looked up from germline, CDR1 is SGHDN and CDR2 is FVKESK. The CDR3 is made up of 16 amino acids. The time point is: newly diagnosed GD, antithyroid drugs for less than 3 months. Generation of the TCR library employed RNA extracted from PBMCs. These data are also associated with another study on T cells in Graves' hyperthyroidism and ophthalmopathy.

Sequenced here: peripheral blood mononuclear cells (PBMCs), sampled at new diagnosis, from a patient treated with antithyroid drugs. V is TRBV14 and J is TRBJ1-1, with D perhaps TRBD1 (5 bases). This TCR derives from a woman in her twenties or thirties with Graves disease. The DNA for the CDR3 is TGTGCCAGCAGCCAAGAAAGAATACGGGGCGGGACTGAAGCTTTCTTT. It is translated as CASSQERIRGGTEAFF.